The 19 T cell receptor beta chains listed next were all sequenced from one sample in a study of T cells in Graves' hyperthyroidism and ophthalmopathy. RNA transcripts were the template for amplifying TCR beta CDR3 regions. An initial round of RT-PCR targeting the TCR CDR3 relied on the HTBI primer set. TCRdb analysed the multiplex PCR reads with MiXCR anew, one entry per CDR3 protein. The table includes fewer than 600,000 distinct CDR3 sequences, approximately 14% detected once. The source material was blood. The receptors were gathered from a woman between 18 and 29 years old with Graves' hyperthyroidism.

This clonotype was seen a few times. CDR3 protein: CSASGRAGEQYV. The CDR3 nucleotides read TGCAGTGCTAGCGGCAGGGCGGGCGAGCAGTACGTC. The chain links TRBV20-1 to TRBJ2-7; D could derive from TRBD1 or TRBD2 (5 bases each). Germline CDR1 is DFQATT and CDR2 is SNEGSKA (reference sequence). The CDR3 length is 12 residues. Between the trimmed V and J ends, which lost 3 bases and 6 bases, there was a span of 12 bases.

In this sample, this clonotype turned up many times. V usage is TRBV27 and J usage is TRBJ1-1; no clear D. The CDR3 consists of 13 residues. Germline loops: CDR1 MNHEY, CDR2 SMNVEV (reference sequence). The V gene lost 7 bases and the J gene lost 2 bases, with 11 bases spanning the gap. CDR3 sequence reads: CASMISANTEAFF. The CDR3 nucleotides read TGTGCCAGCATGATCTCAGCAAACACTGAAGCTTTCTTT.

The chain has TRBV6-5 and TRBJ1-4; no firm D call. Trimming took 0 bases from V and 14 from J, leaving 19 bases between them. The CDR3 loop spans 15 amino acids. Germline V CDR1 and CDR2: MNHEY, SVGAGI. CDR3 bases: TGTGCCAGCAGTTACTCCGAGGCAACTTCCGCGCGGCTGTTTTTT. Protein: CASSYSEATSARLFF.

The table lists this clonotype with many counts. This chain uses TRBV5-1 with TRBJ1-1; perhaps TRBD1 as D (5 bases). Per the germline V gene, CDR1 is SGHRS and CDR2 is YFSETQ. The CDR3 covers 16 residues. Trimming stripped 1 base from V and 0 bases from J, with 13 bases between. CDR3 sequence reads: CASSLRRGGLNTEAFF. CDR3 bases: TGCGCCAGCAGCTTGCGGCGGGGCGGCTTGAACACTGAAGCTTTCTTT.

This chain joins TRBV5-1 and TRBJ2-5; TRBD1 is a possible D gene (5 bases). Trimming cost V 4 bases and J 2 bases, with 18 bases left between them. The CDR3 length is 16 residues. CDR1 and CDR2 (germline): SGHRS, YFSETQ. CDR3 region: CASSPIGATNQETQYF. In DNA form, the CDR3 reads TGCGCCAGCAGCCCGATTGGGGCGACGAATCAAGAGACCCAGTACTTC.

This clonotype was counted at least ten times. The chain links TRBV25-1 to TRBJ1-1, with D unclear. Trimming shortened V by 5 bases and J by 2 bases, and 9 bases separated the two germline ends. This CDR3 contains 13 residues. The V gene's germline CDR1 is MGHDK and CDR2 SYGVNS. The CDR3 sequence: CASSRSHNTEAFF. CDR3 nucleotides: TGTGCCAGCAGTCGGAGCCATAACACTGAAGCTTTCTTT.

This clonotype has a handful of counts. V and J are TRBV20-1 and TRBJ1-5; no firm D call. The V gene lost 3 bases and the J gene lost 2 bases, with 11 bases spanning the gap. The CDR3 extends over 14 amino acids. Germline V gene data show CDR1 as DFQATT and CDR2 as SNEGSKA (reference sequence). Here the CDR3 reads CSASSRSGNQPQHF. CDR3 nucleotides: TGCAGTGCTAGTTCCAGGAGTGGCAATCAGCCCCAGCATTTT.

V usage is TRBV27 and J usage is TRBJ2-5; D may be TRBD2 (5 bases). The CDR3 is 14 residues long. In germline, CDR1 is MNHEY, CDR2 SMNVEV (reference sequence). Trimming took 5 bases from V and 5 from J, leaving 15 bases between them. The CDR3, as DNA: TGTGCCAGCAGTACCCGCGCTAGCTGGGAGACCCAGTACTTC. This codes for CASSTRASWETQYF.

V and J are TRBV7-9 and TRBJ1-1; D not resolved. This CDR3 is 14 amino acids long. The ends were cut back, 3 bases at V and 1 base at J, with 9 bases in the middle. CDR1 is SEHNR, CDR2 FQNEAQ, per germline (reference sequence). CDR3 residues: CASSLNSPNTEAFF. As DNA, the CDR3 is TGTGCCAGCAGCTTGAACAGCCCGAACACTGAAGCTTTCTTT.

This chain uses TRBV20-1 with TRBJ2-1; TRBD2 matches at 7 bases. This CDR3 contains 15 residues. V gave up 5 bases and J gave up 0 bases; unmatched junction bases: 7. Germline V lookup: CDR1 DFQATT, CDR2 SNEGSKA (reference sequence). The CDR3 is CSAAPGGSSYNEQFF. The CDR3 DNA sequence: TGCAGTGCTGCGCCGGGGGGTTCCTCCTACAATGAGCAGTTCTTC.

The chain employs TRBV5-1 and TRBJ2-7, with D possibly matching TRBD1 (6 bases). CDR3 length: 13 amino acids. V gave up 4 bases and J gave up 6 bases, with 14 bases separating them. Germline V gives CDR1 SGHRS, CDR2 YFSETQ. The chain's CDR3 is CASSITGLGEQYV. In DNA form, the CDR3 reads TGCGCCAGCAGCATTACAGGGTTGGGCGAGCAGTACGTC.

Regarding this clonotype: The junction differs from germline at one of its ends, possibly a read error. The chain couples TRBV6-5 to TRBJ1-6; 9 bases align to TRBD1. The germline CDR1 and CDR2 sequences are MNHEY and SVGAGI. The CDR3 length is 16 residues. CDR3 sequence: CANSYSSGQGNSPLHF. The CDR3 DNA reads as TGTGCCAACAGTTACTCCTCGGGACAGGGCAATTCACCCCTCCACTTT.

In its sample, this clonotype was seen a few times. This rearrangement joins TRBV14 to TRBJ1-5, with no clear D. The CDR3 totals 13 residues. CDR1 SGHDN and CDR2 FVKESK come from the germline V gene. The V and J ends lost 8 bases and 9 bases respectively, with 17 bases between them. The chain's CDR3 is CASSVFTEGPQHF. CDR3 nucleotides: TGTGCCAGCTCCGTGTTTACCGAGGGGCCCCAGCATTTT.

This clonotype was recorded at least ten times. The chain couples TRBV18 to TRBJ1-4; D is undetermined. Germline loops: CDR1 KGHSH, CDR2 LQKENI. Trimming took 0 bases from V and 7 from J, leaving 6 bases between them. CDR3 length: 13 amino acids. Here the CDR3 reads CASSPPTGEKLFF. The CDR3, as DNA: TGTGCCAGCTCACCACCGACGGGTGAAAAACTGTTTTTT.

The chain links TRBV6-9 to TRBJ2-7, with D unresolved. The CDR3 extends over 13 amino acids. Germline CDR1 is MNHGY and CDR2 is SVAAGI. The germline V and J ends were trimmed by 4 bases and 6 bases, with 13 bases remaining between them. CDR3 bases: TGTGCCAGCAGTTCCACCTCGGTCGGCGAGCAGTACGTC. Translating it yields CASSSTSVGEQYV.

This chain connects TRBV27 to TRBJ2-7, with TRBD1 identical over 10 bases. The V gene end was trimmed by 5 bases and the J gene end by 5 bases; junction bases not matched to a gene: 9. The germline gives CDR1 MNHEY, CDR2 SMNVEV (reference sequence). This CDR3 region has 15 residues. Here the CDR3 reads CASSPRRQGAHEQYF. CDR3 bases: TGTGCCAGCAGTCCTAGGCGACAGGGGGCACACGAGCAGTACTTC.

In its sample, this clonotype was seen many times. The V and J genes are TRBV12-3 or TRBV12-4 and TRBJ1-1, with D unresolved. The ends were cut back, 6 bases at V and 1 base at J, with 9 bases in the middle. CDR3 length: 13 amino acids. The chain's CDR3 is CASSQQWNTEAFF. DNA of the CDR3: TGTGCCAGCAGCCAACAGTGGAACACTGAAGCTTTCTTT.

This clonotype turned up a few times. The CDR3 DNA reads as TGTGCCAGCAGCCATGGGCTAACTAGCACAGATACGCAGTATTTT. Amino acids: CASSHGLTSTDTQYF. This chain joins TRBV3-1 and TRBJ2-3; D call uncertain. CDR3 length: 15 amino acids. V lost 3 bases to trimming and J lost 0 bases, with 10 bases between them. Germline-derived CDR1 and CDR2 are LGHDT and YNNKEL (reference sequence).

This clonotype was recorded many times. The chain employs TRBV3-1 and TRBJ1-1; unclear D gene. CDR1 and CDR2 from the germline V gene are LGHDT and YNNKEL (reference sequence). V gave up 1 base and J gave up 7 bases, with 13 bases separating them. The CDR3 is 14 residues long. The CDR3 is CASSQGWGSFEAFF. Written as DNA, the CDR3 is TGTGCCAGCAGCCAAGGATGGGGTTCTTTTGAAGCTTTCTTT.